The 18 T cell receptor beta chains listed next were all sequenced from one sample in a study. From the 5' RACE reads, TCRdb called clonotypes with MiXCR, one entry per CDR3 protein. Of tens of thousands of distinct CDR3 sequences in the sample, approximately 22% were seen once. Treg sorting used a CD4+CD25+CD127-/low gate. Sequences were obtained from Tregs sorted from blood. These receptor sequences come from a female donor with breast cancer.

This clonotype has a count of ten or more. This chain joins TRBV5-1 and TRBJ2-1; 7 bases fit TRBD1. Looked up from germline, CDR1 is SGHRS and CDR2 is YFSETQ. Germline trimming cut 3 bases from V and 6 bases from J; bases unmatched to any gene: 0. This CDR3 is 12 amino acids long. The CDR3 reads CASSSGGNEQFF. The CDR3 nucleotides read TGCGCCAGCAGCTCAGGGGGCAATGAGCAGTTCTTC.

The chain carries TRBV3-1 and TRBJ2-5; 8 bases line up with TRBD2. The CDR3 is made up of 15 amino acids. The germline gives CDR1 LGHDT, CDR2 YNNKEL (reference sequence). The trim removed 3 bases at V and 3 bases at J, leaving 6 bases unmatched. Written as DNA, the CDR3 is TGTGCCAGCAGCCATGTAGCGGGGAGAAAAGAGACCCAGTACTTC. Translated, it gives CASSHVAGRKETQYF.

This chain uses TRBV27 with TRBJ1-4, with 9 bases identical to TRBD1. The V and J ends lost 3 bases and 7 bases, in that order; junction bases with no gene match: 3. This CDR3 is 14 amino acids long. Germline assignment: CDR1 MNHEY and CDR2 SMNVEV (reference sequence). The CDR3, as DNA: TGTGCCAGCAGTTTGGGACAGGGAGTTGAAAAACTGTTTTTT. Its translation: CASSLGQGVEKLFF. Supplemented by reference TRBV27 and TRBJ1-4, the full variable domain reads EAQVTQNPRYLITVTGKKLTVTCSQNMNHEYMSWYRQDPGLGLRQIYYSMNVEVTDKGDVPEGYKVSRKEKRNFPLILESPSPNQTSLYFCASSLGQGVEKLFFGSGTQLSVL.

This clonotype was found a few times. One end of the junction is discordant with germline, which a read error may explain. The chain carries TRBV7-3 and TRBJ2-1, with TRBD2 matching 13 bases. The germline V gene encodes CDR1 SGHTA and CDR2 FQGTGA. The CDR3 is 17 amino acids. The CDR3 is CASSRGLAGISHNEQFF. DNA for the CDR3: TGTGCCAGCAGCAGGGGACTAGCGGGAATCTCCCACAATGAGCAGTTCTTC. Full variable domain (outside the CDR3, taken from reference TRBV7-3 and TRBJ2-1): GAGVSQTPSNKVTEKGKYVELRCDPISGHTALYWYRQSLGQGPEFLIYFQGTGAADDSGLPNDRFFAVRPEGSVSTLKIQRTERGDSAVYLCASSRGLAGISHNEQFFGPGTRLTVL.

This clonotype was counted a single time. V gene TRBV28 combines with J gene TRBJ1-2; D gene uncertain. V dropped 7 bases and J dropped 1 base, with 7 bases sitting between them. Germline lookup yields CDR1 MDHEN and CDR2 SYDVKM. The CDR3 length is 12 residues. CDR3 sequence: CASTHSNYGYTF. The CDR3 DNA reads TGTGCCAGCACCCACAGTAACTATGGCTACACCTTC.

The chain couples TRBV29-1 to TRBJ2-5; no firm D call. Trimming took off 3 bases at V and 4 bases at J, with 9 bases between the two ends. Germline values: CDR1 SQVTM, CDR2 ANQGSEA. CDR3 length: 12 residues. As DNA, the CDR3 is TGCAGCGTTGATTTATTTTTAGAGACCCAGTACTTC. Protein: CSVDLFLETQYF.

In its sample, this clonotype was seen a few times. This chain uses TRBV18 with TRBJ1-1; a possible D gene is TRBD1 (5 bases). Germline CDR1 is KGHSH and CDR2 is LQKENI. This CDR3 comprises 13 residues. The V and J ends lost 2 bases and 7 bases respectively, with 11 bases between them. The CDR3: CASSPYGDREAFF. CDR3 coding DNA: TGTGCCAGCTCACCATACGGGGACCGTGAAGCTTTCTTT.

The gene calls are TRBV5-1 and TRBJ2-3; 9 bases are a match to TRBD2. From germline, CDR1 is SGHRS and CDR2 YFSETQ. CDR3 length: 15 residues. The trim removed 4 bases at V and 2 bases at J, leaving 5 bases unmatched. This chain's CDR3 is CASSHGLAYTDTQYF. Written as DNA, the CDR3 is TGCGCCAGCAGCCACGGACTAGCGTACACAGATACGCAGTATTTT.

At least ten counts were recorded for this clonotype. This chain connects TRBV20-1 to TRBJ2-7; tentative D call: TRBD2 (5 bases). Trimming removed 3 bases from V and 2 bases from J, with 11 bases in between. Germline CDR1 reads DFQATT; CDR2 reads SNEGSKA (reference sequence). The CDR3 runs to 13 residues. The CDR3 nucleotides read TGCAGTGCTAGTCAAAGGGAGCCCTACGAGCAGTACTTC. Protein product: CSASQREPYEQYF.

This chain joins TRBV11-2 and TRBJ1-1, with D unresolved. The CDR3 contains 14 residues. V was clipped by 5 bases and J by 0 bases, with 10 bases between them. The germline CDR1 and CDR2 sequences are SGHAT and FQNNGV. CDR3 DNA sequence: TGTGCCAGCAGCCGCGTTCCTCTGAACACTGAAGCTTTCTTT. The encoded protein is CASSRVPLNTEAFF.

Remarks on this clonotype: Being one base from a much bigger clone, this may be a read error. This chain links TRBV20-1 with TRBJ2-5; D is perhaps TRBD2 (6 bases). The CDR3 is 17 residues long. Germline-derived CDR1 and CDR2 are DFQATT and SNEGSKA (reference sequence). Trimming removed 6 bases at V and 4 bases at J, with 27 bases between. CDR3 sequence reads: CSARRLSHGEVGETQYF. CDR3 DNA sequence: TGCAGTGCCCGGAGGTTGTCACACGGGGAGGTCGGAGAGACCCAGTACTTC.

In its sample, this clonotype is medium-sized (0.01 to 0.1%). The chain recombines TRBV6-1 with TRBJ2-7; D is ambiguous. The CDR3 extends over 12 amino acids. V was clipped by 2 bases and J by 6 bases, with 8 bases between them. CDR1 is MNHNS and CDR2 is SASEGT in the germline V gene. The CDR3 region has the DNA TGTGCCAGCAGTGAATCAGCTCTCGAGCAGTACTTC. Its protein is CASSESALEQYF.

This clonotype came up a few times. V and J are TRBV12-3 or TRBV12-4 and TRBJ2-1, with no clear D. Trimming removed 1 base from V and 5 bases from J, with 18 bases in between. This CDR3 is 17 amino acids long. The CDR3 spells CASSLVLSEVEDNEQFF. In nucleotides, the CDR3 is TGTGCCAGCAGTTTAGTTTTATCGGAAGTTGAGGACAATGAGCAGTTCTTC.

This clonotype has more than one count but fewer than ten. This rearrangement joins TRBV7-9 to TRBJ1-2, with a weak D call TRBD1 (5 bases). V shed 5 bases and J shed 8 bases, with 15 bases lying between them. Germline V gene lookup returns CDR1 SEHNR and CDR2 FQNEAQ (reference sequence). The length of the CDR3 is 13 residues. This CDR3 is CASSRSGLGGYTF. The CDR3 DNA follows: TGTGCCAGCAGCCGTTCAGGGCTGGGCGGCTACACCTTC. The whole variable domain, filled in from reference TRBV7-9 and TRBJ1-2, reads DTGVSQNPRHKITKRGQNVTFRCDPISEHNRLYWYRQTLGQGPEFLTYFQNEAQLEKSRLLSDRFSAERPKGSFSTLEIQRTEQGDSAMYLCASSRSGLGGYTFGSGTRLTVV.

The V and J genes are TRBV7-8 and TRBJ2-1, with 12 bases that match TRBD1. V trimming: 1 base; J trimming: 5 bases; junction bases outside the gene matches: 3. The CDR3 is 16 amino acids. The V gene's germline CDR1 is SGHVS and CDR2 FQNEAQ. The CDR3 DNA reads TGTGCCAGCAGCTTAGGGGACAGGGGGCCGAACAATGAGCAGTTCTTC. Encoded protein: CASSLGDRGPNNEQFF.

The chain uses TRBV20-1 and TRBJ1-2; no firm D call. From germline, CDR1 is DFQATT and CDR2 SNEGSKA (reference sequence). V was shortened by 1 base and J by 3 bases, with 15 bases between the two germline ends. The CDR3 has 15 residues. CDR3 sequence: CSARARQDRYYGYTF. The CDR3 DNA follows: TGCAGTGCTAGAGCTCGGCAGGATAGGTACTATGGCTACACCTTC.

This clonotype came up many times. The V gene is TRBV29-1, the J gene TRBJ2-2; the match to TRBD1 covers 8 bases. Germline V gives CDR1 SQVTM, CDR2 ANQGSEA. Losses at the gene ends were 1 base for V and 4 bases for J; bases not matched to a gene: 2. CDR3 length equals 14 residues. DNA of the CDR3: TGCAGCGTTGAAGGCAGGGGGCGCACCGGGGAGCTGTTTTTT. Its protein product is CSVEGRGRTGELFF.

Concerning this clonotype: A read error is possible here, since a much larger clone lies one base away. The chain has TRBV20-1 and TRBJ2-1; possibly TRBD1 for D (5 bases). The germline CDR1 and CDR2 sequences are DFQATT and SNEGSKA (reference sequence). V was shortened by 8 bases and J by 9 bases, with 23 bases between the two germline ends. This CDR3 spans 14 amino acids. Here the CDR3 reads CSTEPGSIPPEQFF. DNA for the CDR3: TGCAGTACCGAACCAGGGTCAATCCCCCCTGAGCAGTTCTTC.